This entry lists 20 T cell receptor beta chains sequenced from one sample in a study of a mutant IDH1 vaccine in newly diagnosed glioma. Noted time point: baseline, week 1 (first vaccination visit). Regarding treatment: pre-vaccination baseline after standard-of-care therapy. Assay: immunoSEQ multiplex PCR; the TCRdb copy retains only in-frame clones and omits some. The sample holds about 92,000 clones, around 80% seen once. This specimen consisted of PBMCs, obtained from a glioma patient treated with radiotherapy, temozolomide or both. These receptors were taken from a man aged 40-49 years with glioma.

This clone is a singleton in its sample. This chain uses TRBV7-3 with TRBJ2-1, with 9 bases matching TRBD1. Trimming removed 5 bases from V and 13 bases from J; junction bases left unmatched: 9. The CDR3 totals 13 residues. Germline loops: CDR1 SGHTA, CDR2 FQGTGA. The CDR3 region has the DNA TGTGCCAGCAGCATACGTACAGGGGGCGATCAGTTCTTC. Translated, it gives CASSIRTGGDQFF.

The V gene is TRBV5-1, the J gene TRBJ2-3; D not certain. V lost 0 bases and J 2 bases, leaving 4 bases between the germline ends. Per germline, CDR1 SGHRS and CDR2 YFSETQ. The CDR3 spans 13 residues. CDR3 sequence: CASSLGSTDTQYF. The CDR3 DNA reads as TGCGCCAGCAGCTTGGGTTCCACAGATACGCAGTATTTT.

This chain uses TRBV9 with TRBJ2-1; 12 nucleotides line up with TRBD2. CDR1 is SGDLS and CDR2 is YYNGEE in the germline V gene. J was trimmed by 6 bases and V by 0 bases; bases with no gene match: 4. This CDR3 contains 16 residues. The CDR3 bases are TGTGCCAGCAGCGTAGGACTAGCGGGAGCGTCCAATGAGCAGTTCTTC. As protein: CASSVGLAGASNEQFF.

This clone showed up just once. V and J are TRBV7-3 and TRBJ2-1; TRBD2 might be the D (5 bases). This CDR3 is 14 amino acids long. Germline-derived CDR1 and CDR2 are SGHTA and FQGTGA. V was pared by 1 base and J by 5 bases, with 9 bases between. The CDR3 loop is CASSLRRSHNEQFF. CDR3 DNA sequence: TGTGCCAGCAGCTTAAGGAGGTCCCACAATGAGCAGTTCTTC.

The chain is built from TRBV7-8 and TRBJ2-7; possible D gene TRBD2, 6 bases. The CDR3 contains 14 residues. The germline gives CDR1 SGHVS, CDR2 FQNEAQ. V lost 2 bases to trimming and J lost 7 bases, with 15 bases between them. The CDR3 DNA reads as TGTGCCAGCAGCTTATCCGGGAGTGCGGGGGAGCAGTACTTC. Translating gives CASSLSGSAGEQYF.

The chain is built from TRBV18 and TRBJ1-4; D unresolved. CDR1 is KGHSH and CDR2 is LQKENI in the germline V gene. This CDR3 contains 14 residues. V was pared by 6 bases and J by 0 bases, with 8 bases between. As DNA, the CDR3 is TGTGCCAGCTCGCACACCGCAACTAATGAAAAACTGTTTTTT. Protein: CASSHTATNEKLFF.

The chain recombines TRBV4-3 with TRBJ1-1; D might be TRBD1 (5 bases). This CDR3 region has 16 residues. Germline CDR1 reads LGHNA; CDR2 reads YSLEER. The V gene lost 0 bases and the J gene lost 2 bases, with 13 bases spanning the gap. This CDR3 is CASSQDRWGTNTEAFF. CDR3 DNA: TGCGCCAGCAGCCAAGATCGTTGGGGGACCAACACTGAAGCTTTCTTT.

This clone was found a few times. The CDR3 sequence is CASGLDGQAFGYGYTF. In DNA form, the CDR3 reads TGTGCTAGTGGTTTGGACGGACAGGCCTTTGGCTATGGCTACACCTTC. The chain combines TRBV12-5 with TRBJ1-2; 7 bases fit TRBD1. Trimming removed 1 base from V and 4 bases from J; junction bases left unmatched: 9. CDR3 size: 16 residues. Germline V gene lookup returns CDR1 LGHNT and CDR2 FRNRAP.

The V gene is TRBV5-1, the J gene TRBJ2-5, with no clear D. V was clipped by 5 bases and J by 5 bases, with 7 bases between them. From germline, CDR1 is SGHRS and CDR2 YFSETQ. The CDR3 contains 11 residues. CDR3 DNA: TGCGCCAGCAGGCAATCCGAGACCCAGTACTTC. Translation gives CASRQSETQYF.

The chain is built from TRBV6-6 and TRBJ1-6; 8 bases are a match to TRBD1. The V gene's germline CDR1 is MNHNY and CDR2 SVGAGI (reference sequence). J lost 7 bases, V lost 4 bases, and 3 bases had no gene match. This CDR3 spans 14 amino acids. CDR3 residues: CASSLTGANSPLHF. The CDR3 region has the DNA TGTGCCAGCAGTTTGACAGGGGCAAATTCACCCCTCCACTTT.

The chain uses TRBV2 and TRBJ2-6; the match to TRBD1 covers 8 bases. Germline V CDR1 and CDR2: SNHLY, FYNNEI. The CDR3 extends over 15 amino acids. With V trimmed by 9 bases and J by 0 bases, 4 bases remained unmatched. Written as DNA, the CDR3 is TGTGCCAGGACAGGGGCCCGCTCTGGGGCCAACGTCCTGACTTTC. This encodes CARTGARSGANVLTF. The whole variable domain, filled in from reference TRBV2 and TRBJ2-6, reads EPEVTQTPSHQVTQMGQEVILRCVPISNHLYFYWYRQILGQKVEFLVSFYNNEISEKSEIFDDQFSVERPDGSNFTLKIRSTKLEDSAMYFCARTGARSGANVLTFGAGSRLTVL.

The sample holds one count of this clone. V gene TRBV7-9 combines with J gene TRBJ2-5; D is unclear. The V end lost 5 bases, the J end lost 5 bases, and 18 bases lay between the germline ends. Germline V CDR1 and CDR2: SEHNR, FQNEAQ (reference sequence). The CDR3 sequence is 15 residues long. The CDR3 loop reads CASSLTGYLRETQYF. CDR3 coding DNA: TGTGCCAGCAGCCTTACCGGGTACCTTCGGGAGACCCAGTACTTC.

In its sample, this clone was seen once. The V gene is TRBV13, the J gene TRBJ2-7; D gene unclear. Looked up from germline, CDR1 is PRHDT and CDR2 is FYEKMQ (reference sequence). The CDR3 has 15 residues. Trimming took off 4 bases at V and 3 bases at J, with 16 bases between the two ends. The CDR3 DNA reads TGTGCCAGCAGCTCCCTGTATGAACCCGACTACGAGCAGTACTTC. It encodes CASSSLYEPDYEQYF.

V and J are TRBV28 and TRBJ1-4; unclear D gene. Germline CDR1 reads MDHEN; CDR2 reads SYDVKM. This CDR3 has 15 residues. V lost 3 bases and J lost 8, with 16 bases in between. The CDR3 coding sequence is TGTGCCAGCAGTTTTCGAGGAGCGCTGCGGGAAAAACTGTTTTTT. Its translation: CASSFRGALREKLFF.

This clone has just a few counts. The chain carries TRBV6-5 and TRBJ1-2, with D maybe TRBD1 (5 bases). Germline V gene data show CDR1 as MNHEY and CDR2 as SVGAGI. The V and J ends lost 2 bases and 2 bases respectively, with 12 bases between them. The CDR3 is made up of 15 amino acids. Written as DNA, the CDR3 is TGTGCCAGCAGTTACGACAGCTATTTGAACTATGGCTACACCTTC. Translating gives CASSYDSYLNYGYTF.

The chain has TRBV6-5 and TRBJ2-7; TRBD2 aligns across 9 bases. V trimming: 7 bases; J trimming: 3 bases; junction bases outside the gene matches: 7. The germline V gene encodes CDR1 MNHEY and CDR2 SVGAGI. This CDR3 spans 14 amino acids. The CDR3 reads CASNRLAESYEQYF. The CDR3 DNA sequence: TGTGCCAGCAATCGACTAGCGGAGAGCTACGAGCAGTACTTC.

This chain links TRBV21-1 with TRBJ1-5. TRBV21-1 is reported as a pseudogene. The CDR3 is 16 amino acids. The CDR3, as DNA: TGTGCCAGCAGCAATGGGGGAACAGGAAGCAATCAGCCCCAGCATTTT. Protein product: CASSNGGTGSNQPQHF.

This chain connects TRBV7-8 to TRBJ1-1; unclear D gene. CDR3 length equals 14 residues. The V and J ends lost 7 bases and 4 bases respectively, with 16 bases between them. Germline CDR1 and CDR2: SGHVS and FQNEAQ. The CDR3 nucleotides are TGTGCCAGCATACTGACACTATCCTCCACTGAAGCTTTCTTT. It encodes CASILTLSSTEAFF.

V is TRBV5-8 and J is TRBJ1-5, with D uncertain. CDR3 length: 14 residues. Germline values: CDR1 SGHTS, CDR2 YDEGEE. Trimming removed 1 base at V and 9 bases at J, with 14 bases between. The CDR3 loop is CASSLRHNLGPQHF. The CDR3 bases are TGTGCCAGCAGCTTGAGGCACAACCTCGGGCCCCAGCATTTT.

The chain has TRBV2 and TRBJ2-7; D is undetermined. The V end was cut by 3 bases, the J end by 6 bases, with 9 bases between. From germline, CDR1 is SNHLY and CDR2 FYNNEI. The CDR3 length is 12 residues. The CDR3 region is CASSDGAFEQYF. The CDR3 DNA is TGTGCCAGCAGTGATGGAGCTTTCGAGCAGTACTTC.